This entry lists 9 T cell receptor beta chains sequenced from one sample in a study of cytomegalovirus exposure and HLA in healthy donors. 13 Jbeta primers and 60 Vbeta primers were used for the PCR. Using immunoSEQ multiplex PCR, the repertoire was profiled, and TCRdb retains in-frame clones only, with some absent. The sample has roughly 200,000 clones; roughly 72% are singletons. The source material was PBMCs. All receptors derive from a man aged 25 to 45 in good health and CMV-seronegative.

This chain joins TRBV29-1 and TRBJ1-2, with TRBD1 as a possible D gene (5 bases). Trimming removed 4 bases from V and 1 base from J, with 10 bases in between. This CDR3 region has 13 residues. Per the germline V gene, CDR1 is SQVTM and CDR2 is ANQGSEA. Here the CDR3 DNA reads TGCAGCGTTGGACAGATACTTAACTATGGCTACACCTTC. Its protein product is CSVGQILNYGYTF. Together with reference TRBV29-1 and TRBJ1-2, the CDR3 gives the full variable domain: SAVISQKPSRDICQRGTSLTIQCQVDSQVTMMFWYRQQPGQSLTLIATANQGSEATYESGFVIDKFPISRPNLTFSTLTVSNMSPEDSSIYLCSVGQILNYGYTFGSGTRLTVV.

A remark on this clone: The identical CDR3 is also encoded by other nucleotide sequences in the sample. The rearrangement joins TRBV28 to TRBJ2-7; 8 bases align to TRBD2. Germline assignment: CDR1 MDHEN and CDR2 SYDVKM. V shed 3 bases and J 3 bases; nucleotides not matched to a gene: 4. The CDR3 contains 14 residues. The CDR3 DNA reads TGTGCCAGCAGTTTGTCCGGGAGGGACTACGAGCAGTACTTC. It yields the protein CASSLSGRDYEQYF.

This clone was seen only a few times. DNA of the CDR3: TGCGCCAGCATCCGAGGTGCAGGGCTTGAGGCTTTCTTT. Residues: CASIRGAGLEAFF. V gene TRBV10-2 combines with J gene TRBJ1-1; maybe TRBD1 (5 bases). There are 13 residues in the CDR3. Trimming shortened V by 7 bases and J by 11 bases, and 20 bases separated the two germline ends. CDR1 and CDR2 from the germline V gene are WSHSY and SAAADI.

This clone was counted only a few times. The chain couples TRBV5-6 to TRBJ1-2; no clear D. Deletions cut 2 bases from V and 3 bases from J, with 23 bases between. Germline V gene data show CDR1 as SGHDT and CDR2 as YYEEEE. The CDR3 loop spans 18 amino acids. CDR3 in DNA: TGTGCCAGCAGCTTTTTACCCGCCGTGGAGAGGGCATACTATGGCTACACCTTC. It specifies CASSFLPAVERAYYGYTF. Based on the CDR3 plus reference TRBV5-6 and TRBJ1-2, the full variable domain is DAGVTQSPTHLIKTRGQQVTLRCSPKSGHDTVSWYQQALGQGPQFIFQYYEEEERQRGNFPDRFSGHQFPNYSSELNVNALLLGDSALYLCASSFLPAVERAYYGYTFGSGTRLTVV.

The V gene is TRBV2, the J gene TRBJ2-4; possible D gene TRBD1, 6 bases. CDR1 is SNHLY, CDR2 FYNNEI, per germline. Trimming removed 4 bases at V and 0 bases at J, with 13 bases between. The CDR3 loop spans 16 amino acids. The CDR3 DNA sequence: TGTGCCAGCAGTGCCACACAGGGTCTAGCCAAAAACATTCAGTACTTC. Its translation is CASSATQGLAKNIQYF.

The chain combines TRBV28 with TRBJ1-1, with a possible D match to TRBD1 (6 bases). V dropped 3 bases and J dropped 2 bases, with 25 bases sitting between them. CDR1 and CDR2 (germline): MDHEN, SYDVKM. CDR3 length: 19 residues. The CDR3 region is CASSFNLRTGQTVNTEAFF. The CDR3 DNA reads TGTGCCAGCAGTTTCAACCTCCGTACGGGACAAACAGTAAACACTGAAGCTTTCTTT.

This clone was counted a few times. The CDR3 reads CASDAGLAGGEQFF. The CDR3 region has the DNA TGTGCCAGCGACGCCGGACTAGCGGGAGGTGAGCAGTTCTTC. The chain couples TRBV28 to TRBJ2-1; 14 positions agree with TRBD2. The CDR3 is 14 residues long. In germline, CDR1 is MDHEN, CDR2 SYDVKM. The V segment lost 8 bases and the J segment 9 bases; nucleotides outside the gene matches: 6.

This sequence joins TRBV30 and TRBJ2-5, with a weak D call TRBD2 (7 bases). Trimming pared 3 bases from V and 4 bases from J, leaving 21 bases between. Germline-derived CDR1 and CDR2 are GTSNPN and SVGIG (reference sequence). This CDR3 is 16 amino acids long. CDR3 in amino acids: CAWSTRTGGGGETQYF. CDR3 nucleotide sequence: TGTGCCTGGAGCACGCGCACAGGAGGGGGGGGAGAGACCCAGTACTTC.

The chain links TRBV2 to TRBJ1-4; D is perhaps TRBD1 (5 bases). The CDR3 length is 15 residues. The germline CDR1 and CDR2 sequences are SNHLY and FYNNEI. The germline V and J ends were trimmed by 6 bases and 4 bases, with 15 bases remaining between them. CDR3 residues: CASRPRTKNNEKLFF. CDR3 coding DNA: TGTGCCAGCAGACCTAGGACAAAGAATAATGAAAAACTGTTTTTT.